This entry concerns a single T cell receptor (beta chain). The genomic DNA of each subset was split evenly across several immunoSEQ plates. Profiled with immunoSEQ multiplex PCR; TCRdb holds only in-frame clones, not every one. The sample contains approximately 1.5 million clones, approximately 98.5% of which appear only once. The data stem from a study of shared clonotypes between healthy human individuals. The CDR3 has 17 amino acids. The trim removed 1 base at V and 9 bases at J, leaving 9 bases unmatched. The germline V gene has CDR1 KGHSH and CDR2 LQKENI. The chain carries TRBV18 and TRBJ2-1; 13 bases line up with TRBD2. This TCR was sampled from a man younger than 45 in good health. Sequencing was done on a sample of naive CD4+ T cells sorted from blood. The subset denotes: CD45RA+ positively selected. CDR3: CASSPRTSGSGLSEQFF. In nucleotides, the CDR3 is TGTGCCAGCTCACCACGGACTAGCGGGAGCGGTTTGAGTGAGCAGTTCTTC.